This T cell receptor (beta chain) was found in a study of T cell repertoires in cytomegalovirus infection. About the study: From public TCR beta signatures came an indication of both CMV infection and matching HLA type. Overall study results and limits: There were HLA-C-restricted CMV-specific TCR beta clonotypes dominating the ex vivo response.

The germline gives CDR1 SGHNT, CDR2 YYREEE (reference sequence). There are 15 residues in the CDR3. V was clipped by 4 bases and J by 0 bases, with 10 bases between them. TCRdb fed the reads into MiXCR, producing one record per CDR3 protein. The sample has approximately 320,000 distinct CDR3 sequences; more than 8% are singletons. In the case of this clonotype: Its antigen is undetermined.

This receptor was taken from a human donor in good health (CMV status not recorded). Some clones in this sample may be carry-over from other donors' samples. Sequenced input: PBMCs. The J gene is TRBJ1-4, the V gene TRBV5-4, with a tentative D call TRBD1 (5 bases). For the CDR3, the DNA is TGTGCCAGCAGCGGCGACAGATCAACTAATGAAAAACTGTTTTTT. Translation gives CASSGDRSTNEKLFF.